The clone carrying this TCR beta chain was recorded only once. Its antigen is not known. These data belong to a study of a mutant IDH1 vaccine in newly diagnosed glioma. Overall study context: Vaccine dosing followed radiotherapy by 4-6 weeks, or accompanied temozolomide cycles. Treated patients had a mean age of approximately 40 years and a sex split that was roughly 62% male and 37.5% female.

TCRdb's table, derived via immunoSEQ multiplex PCR, lists solely in-frame clones and lacks some. The data hold about 84,000 clones, with about 81% observed a single time. Looked up from germline, CDR1 is MNHNY and CDR2 is SVGAGI (reference sequence). The CDR3 consists of 14 residues. Trimming shortened V by 2 bases and J by 13 bases, and 15 bases separated the two germline ends. Time point noted: week 47, end of study. Doses of 300 ug of mutant IDH1 20-mer peptide were given with topical imiquimod. Donor diagnoses consisted of new WHO grade 3 or 4 IDH1-mutant, ATRX-lost astrocytomas. Specimen: PBMCs, collected from a glioma patient whose treatment included an IDH1 peptide vaccine. This sequence was found in a man aged 40-49 years with glioma. The chain employs TRBV6-6 and TRBJ1-6; possibly TRBD1 for D (6 bases). CDR3 in amino acids: CASSYGGGVGPLHF. The CDR3 DNA sequence: TGTGCCAGCAGTTACGGGGGCGGGGTGGGCCCCCTCCACTTT.